Listed here is a single T cell receptor (beta chain). This clone has only a few counts. This clone's antigen is unknown. No qualities accompany the bases; no much larger clone lies one base away. Library creation used the immunoSEQ multiplex PCR assay. A mixture of 60 forward primers for TCR Vbeta segments and 13 reverse primers for TCR Jbeta segments was used in the multiplex PCR. Amplification of the CDR3 region of rearranged TCR beta genes was performed with a multiplex PCR assay on genomic DNA. Amplified TCR beta libraries were sequenced as 87-base-pair reads on the Illumina HiSeq System. The published analysis was carried out like this. A later analysis tallied tens of millions of unique TCR beta chains across the 666 repertoires, and roughly 11 million of those chains were shared by two or more donors. Raw reads were error-corrected and collapsed into unique sequences with a nearest-neighbor algorithm that merged closely related sequences to remove PCR and sequencing errors. Alignment of CDR3 sequences to IMGT reference sequences was used to assign V, D and J gene segments. For a sequence to be retained, a match of at least six nucleotides was required to both a V gene segment and a J gene segment. Rearrangements were called productive when the CDR3 lacked stop codons and stayed in frame with V and J; all others were non-productive. CDR3 was defined according to IMGT convention as the region running from the second conserved V-encoded cysteine to the conserved J-encoded phenylalanine. The earlier analysis of about 560 of the donors excluded any sequence lacking an unambiguous match to a single V gene segment. In an earlier analysis of several hundred of the donors, V segments were called functional above 56.7% productive rearrangements and were called segregating when the between-donor standard deviation exceeded 5%. To diagnose cytomegalovirus status from the catalog of TCR beta chain sequences, a statistical classification framework was built. V and J gene assignment, in a later analysis, came from comparing TCR nucleotide sequences with IMGT/GENE-DB human TR gene sequences. The TCRdist pipeline was used in a later analysis to assign CDR3 sequences and most-parsimonious VDJ recombination scenarios. In a later analysis, every TCR beta chain was defined by the combination of its CDR3 amino acid sequence and its V-gene family, and reads without a unique V-gene family were dropped. A later analysis removed 550 to 700 highly shared, low-generation-probability nucleotide sequences to deal with suspected cross-contamination and a sequencing artifact. A later analysis calculated a clonal expansion index for each public chain from normalized within-repertoire ranks of inferred template counts. In a later analysis, generation probabilities were computed using a VDJ recombination model fitted to out-of-frame rearrangements, and the results were checked against IGoR. Hypergeometric tests were used in a later analysis to score TCR-TCR, TCR-HLA and TCR-CMV co-occurrence, with a repertoire-size bias correction applied to the TCR pairs. A later analysis estimated false discovery rates by permuting HLA or CMV assignments 20 times. A later analysis grouped co-occurring TCRs with DBSCAN, adding TCRdist sequence similarity when clustering within HLA-allele-positive subsets. For co-occurrence clustering, repertoires with fewer than 30,000 or more than 120,000 public chains were excluded, along with four to six repertoires with anomalous nucleotide sharing. In its TCRdb copy, this immuneACCESS table keeps in-frame sequences only and misses some clones. Where compared with another copy, unresolved V genes explain less than half of these, and the others have no known cause. Clone size and V and J calls were adopted from that table, with D and trimming inferred from the DNA. The sample table contains under 200,000 clones; only one count was recorded for 71% of them. Around 2.8% of the sample is taken by the ten largest.

The germline V gene gives CDR1 as ENHRY and CDR2 as SYGVKD. Trimming costs V 0 bases and J 8 bases, and their ends lie 13 bases apart. Measured from the cysteine to the phenylalanine, the CDR3 is 14 residues long. Only the CDR3 DNA is retained, 42 bases long and in frame from the first base. The cohort was made up of 500 to 800 healthy bone marrow donors. At the time of sampling, all cohort members were nominally healthy, though unrecorded immune exposures were likely present. The donor was CMV seronegative and belonged to the group of 350 or so seronegative cohort members. A peripheral blood sample was provided by each donor, and peripheral blood mononuclear cells were used for TCR beta sequencing. Genomic DNA was extracted from the blood cell samples with the Qiagen DNeasy Blood Extraction Kit. This record comes from a study of cytomegalovirus exposure and HLA in healthy donors (dated 2017 in TCRdb). Study-wide context: According to an earlier analysis of 587 of the donors, 200 million or so T cells yielded 117 million unique TCR beta sequences and about 300 Gb of sequence data. Donor age, sex, ethnicity and CMV serostatus were collected together with the repertoire data. Four or five DR-DQ haplotypes were handled as single units for association and clustering because linkage in the cohort was strong. Using immunosequencing, the study profiled T cell repertoires from 666 subjects and related those repertoires to cytomegalovirus serostatus. Class I and class II HLA loci were covered by the typing at four-digit resolution. The number of donors typed differed by locus, with roughly 629-640 for A, B, C, DRB1 and DQB1, around 520 for DQA1, over 600 for DPA1, and some 470 for DPB1. An earlier analysis of several hundred of the donors applied high-throughput TCR beta sequencing to assess whether each TCR beta V gene segment acted as functional or pseudogenic. Among 300 to 450 genotyped donors of the cohort, an average of 235,054 unique TCR beta nucleotide sequences were sequenced per donor, roughly a sixth of them non-productive. To predict cytomegalovirus infection status, the study combined high-throughput TCR immunosequencing, statistical association of individual TCRs with disease status, and machine learning. Along with the roughly 710-subject first cohort, a separate validation cohort of over a hundred different subjects was used. Every repertoire in the discovery cohort had been generated on one and the same sequencing platform. The study aimed to test whether signatures of past pathogen exposure could be identified by cataloging public T cell receptors. Of the roughly 400 genotyped donors, 65% to 90% fell in the genetic ancestry cluster associated with self-reported Caucasian donors. A later analysis re-analyzed previously published TCR beta repertoires from roughly 630 donors and added high-resolution HLA genotyping to study TCR occurrence patterns. An early release that covered about 640 HLA-typed donors contained approximately 300 gigabases of sequencing data and 80 million or so unique TCR sequences. Genome-wide SNP genotypes for about 60% of the roughly 670 donors were used in a later genetic analysis, which treated that subset as a discovery cohort. In the later analysis, no new phenotypic data were used to find candidate immune exposures; instead, reliance was placed on TCR beta sequences and their occurrence across donors. The study at large found these results: A later analysis reported that several top co-occurrence clusters appeared linked to parvovirus B19, influenza, CMV and Epstein-Barr virus. In this cohort, only TCR beta chains were sequenced, and detectable features were limited by the absence of alpha or paired-chain data. An association between a missense DCLRE1C variant and V-gene and J-gene trimming of TCR beta chains was found in a later genetic analysis and replicated in an independent cohort. According to a later analysis, TCR association rates differed among HLA loci, with DRB1 alleles showing the most associated TCRs and HLA-C alleles showing the fewest. Specific HLA alleles were associated with 15,000 to 20,000 TCR beta sequences at a false discovery rate of 0.05 in a later analysis. Because HLA typing was unavailable for some donors at each locus, only the typed subset was used in association tests. Most TCR sequences were seen in very few donors, while some public TCRs were found in many individuals. The authors suggested that the approach could potentially be extended to other disease states and immunological phenotypes. Because the 87-base-pair reads could not distinguish some IMGT-functional V segments, including TRBV6-2 and TRBV6-3, those segments were excluded. A further reported finding was that TCR beta sequences accurately predicted the HLA-A and HLA-B alleles for most subjects in the first cohort. The presence/absence analyses assumed that sequencing depth was roughly uniform across donors, and that assumption may not be true. In vitro tests confirmed that a few of the cytomegalovirus-associated TCR beta chains recognize cytomegalovirus antigens. Correlated functional status among segregating V segments might reflect linkage disequilibrium, but an unknown experimental factor could not be ruled out. In a later analysis, HLA-associated TCR beta chains were found to be more clonally expanded and to have lower generation probabilities than equally common non-associated chains. According to a later analysis, most CMV-associated TCR beta chains appeared to be HLA-restricted, and the HLA associations seemed to be driven largely by CMV exposure. The sequencing pipeline was judged likely to have produced a cluster of highly shared sequence variants as a technical artifact. CMV serostatus was the only immune exposure information available for the cohort. According to a later genetic analysis, donors in an Asian-associated ancestry cluster had fewer N-insertions in productive TCRs than the approximately 670-donor mean. Broadly in line with IMGT annotations, most TCR beta V segments showed up in productive rearrangements about 87% or about 30% of the time in an earlier analysis of around 600 of the donors. The study listed over 150 TCR beta chains as associated with cytomegalovirus. The classifier was reported to diagnose cytomegalovirus status with high specificity and sensitivity in both the original cohort and the validation cohort. Because counts were too low, approximately 18 rarely observed V segments, including chromosome 9 orphons, were excluded from the earlier analysis of 587 of the donors. Assigning TCR associations to individual alleles was difficult when HLA alleles, especially DR and DQ, strongly co-occurred.

The receptor comes from a woman aged 25 to 39 in good health and CMV-seronegative. Sequenced input: PBMCs. The rearrangement combines TRBV10-3 with TRBJ1-2, with TRBD1 as a weak D call on 5 bases. The DNA sequence reads TGTGCCATCAGTGAGTCGACAGTATCTGGCGGCTACACCTTC. This is translated as CAISESTVSGGYTF.